These 24 T cell receptor beta chains originate from one sample sequenced in a study of molecular identifiers for immune sequencing clone quantification. TCRdb re-called the PCR reads with MiXCR, one entry per CDR3 protein. Among about 510,000 distinct CDR3 sequences listed, around 23% were seen once. Sequencing input: naive CD8+ T cells from blood, with Jurkat cell RNA spiked in. Subset specified: FACS-sorted CD8+CD4-CCR7+CD45RA+ naive T cells. The receptors originated from a human donor in good health. Some libraries in this study had Jurkat cell RNA spiked in.

V is TRBV7-3 and J is TRBJ2-7, with D unresolved. The germline CDR1 and CDR2 sequences are SGHTA and FQGTGA. CDR3 size: 11 residues. CDR3 bases: TGTGCATGGCTTCTTTCGCACGAGCAGTACTTC. Translation: CAWLLSHEQYF.

This clonotype was detected only a few times. The rearrangement uses TRBV28 and TRBJ2-3, with 10 positions matching TRBD2. Germline-derived CDR1 and CDR2 are MDHEN and SYDVKM. V dropped 7 bases and J dropped 2; count of bases not matched to a gene: 6. The CDR3 extends over 15 amino acids. CDR3 loop: CASKVAGGYTDTQYF. CDR3 DNA: TGTGCCAGCAAAGTAGCGGGAGGATACACAGATACGCAGTATTTT.

The rearrangement links TRBV7-9 to TRBJ1-1; possibly TRBD1 for D (6 bases). CDR1 and CDR2 (germline): SEHNR, FQNEAQ (reference sequence). Trimming took off 4 bases at V and 0 bases at J, with 9 bases between the two ends. This CDR3 is 14 amino acids long. The chain's CDR3 is CASSSDSMNTEAFF. DNA for the CDR3: TGTGCCAGCAGCTCGGACAGCATGAACACTGAAGCTTTCTTT. The full variable domain, its missing parts supplied by reference TRBV7-9 and TRBJ1-1, is DTGVSQNPRHKITKRGQNVTFRCDPISEHNRLYWYRQTLGQGPEFLTYFQNEAQLEKSRLLSDRFSAERPKGSFSTLEIQRTEQGDSAMYLCASSSDSMNTEAFFGQGTRLTVV.

On this clonotype: With a much larger clone just one base away, this may be a read error. The rearrangement uses TRBV5-6 and TRBJ1-1; TRBD1 might be the D (6 bases). The CDR3 loop spans 14 amino acids. Germline CDR1 reads SGHDT; CDR2 reads YYEEEE. With 3 bases removed from V and 4 bases from J, the gap between germline ends came to 13 bases. CDR3 sequence (DNA): TGTGCCAGCAGCTCGGGCAGGGGTAGCACTGAAGCTTTCTTT. Translating gives CASSSGRGSTEAFF.

On this clonotype: Being one base from a much bigger clone, this may be a read error. The gene calls are TRBV7-9 and TRBJ1-2; D remains ambiguous. Germline-derived CDR1 and CDR2 are SEHNR and FQNEAQ (reference sequence). The CDR3 is 14 residues long. The CDR3 DNA is TGTACCAGCAGCTTAGTGTTTCCGGACTATGGCTACACCTTC. This translates into CTSSLVFPDYGYTF.

In the case of this clonotype: A much larger clone sits a single nucleotide away, making a read error possible. J is TRBJ2-5 and V is TRBV6-2 or TRBV6-3, with D perhaps assigned TRBD1 or TRBD2 (5 bases each). The V and J ends lost 7 bases and 2 bases respectively, with 14 bases between them. Germline V CDR1 and CDR2: MNHEY, SVGEGT. CDR3 length: 14 amino acids. In DNA form, the CDR3 reads TGTGCCAGCAATCCCCTGGGGGAGCAAGAGACCCAGTACTTC. Protein: CASNPLGEQETQYF.

This clonotype was detected only a few times. The rearrangement links TRBV10-3 to TRBJ1-1; 9 bases match TRBD1. Looked up from germline, CDR1 is ENHRY and CDR2 is SYGVKD. The V and J ends lost 9 bases and 6 bases, in that order; junction bases with no gene match: 11. This CDR3 is built from 14 residues. CDR3 region: CAMGQGPAGAEAFF. CDR3 coding DNA: TGTGCCATGGGACAGGGACCCGCCGGGGCTGAAGCTTTCTTT.

The chain has TRBV6-5 and TRBJ2-3, with no clear D. This CDR3 is 15 amino acids long. Germline V lookup: CDR1 MNHEY, CDR2 SVGAGI. V was clipped by 0 bases and J by 4 bases, with 11 bases between them. For the CDR3, the DNA is TGTGCCAGCAGTTACTCGGCCGTACTCTCAGATACGCAGTATTTT. Translation: CASSYSAVLSDTQYF.

The chain employs TRBV19 and TRBJ2-7; TRBD2 matches at 9 bases. V trimming: 4 bases; J trimming: 3 bases; junction bases outside the gene matches: 7. The CDR3 is made up of 15 amino acids. From germline, CDR1 is LNHDA and CDR2 SQIVND (reference sequence). The CDR3 loop reads CASSTVAGEGYEQYF. The CDR3 bases are TGTGCCAGTAGTACTGTAGCGGGAGAGGGCTACGAGCAGTACTTC.

The CDR3 sequence: CASSQDGTRRDEQYF. The DNA of the CDR3 is TGTGCCAGCAGCCAAGACGGAACCAGAAGGGACGAGCAGTACTTC. The chain combines TRBV3-1 with TRBJ2-7; D is undetermined. The CDR3 length is 15 residues. Trimming removed 0 bases at V and 5 bases at J, with 14 bases between. The germline V gene encodes CDR1 LGHDT and CDR2 YNNKEL (reference sequence).

This clonotype turned up a few times. This chain joins TRBV10-3 and TRBJ2-7; 11 bases line up with TRBD1. This CDR3 has 15 amino acids. V shed 4 bases and J 2 bases; nucleotides not matched to a gene: 4. Germline CDR1 ENHRY, CDR2 SYGVKD. CDR3 sequence: CAISVGQGATYEQYF. The CDR3 DNA follows: TGTGCCATCAGTGTCGGACAGGGGGCCACCTACGAGCAGTACTTC.

J is TRBJ2-7 and V is TRBV24-1; 7 positions agree with TRBD1. The V segment lost 5 bases and the J segment 1 base; nucleotides outside the gene matches: 4. From germline, CDR1 is KGHDR and CDR2 SFDVKD. The CDR3 totals 14 residues. The CDR3 sequence: CATSVGDRSYEQYF. DNA for the CDR3: TGTGCCACCAGTGTTGGGGACAGATCCTACGAGCAGTACTTC.

As to this clonotype: This may arise from a read error, as a much more abundant clone is one base away. The chain recombines TRBV20-1 with TRBJ2-5, with TRBD1 matching 9 bases. Germline V CDR1 and CDR2: DFQATT, SNEGSKA (reference sequence). Unmatched junction bases numbered 4, after V lost 3 bases and J lost 2 bases. The CDR3 totals 14 residues. The CDR3 sequence is CSASGQGKQETQYF. CDR3 nucleotides: TGCAGTGCTAGCGGACAGGGGAAACAAGAGACCCAGTACTTC.

The rearrangement links TRBV5-1 to TRBJ1-1, with 9 nucleotides matching TRBD1. The CDR3 runs 14 residues. V gave up 4 bases and J gave up 5 bases; unmatched junction bases: 6. Germline CDR1 SGHRS, CDR2 YFSETQ. The chain's CDR3 is CASSVGQGLTEAFF. The CDR3 DNA sequence: TGCGCCAGCAGCGTGGGACAGGGACTGACTGAAGCTTTCTTT.

This clonotype was observed a handful of times. The genes are TRBV12-3 or TRBV12-4 and TRBJ2-7; the match to TRBD1 covers 7 bases. J gave up 0 bases and V 6 bases, and 8 bases lay outside the gene matches. The CDR3 extends over 15 amino acids. CDR3 loop: CASSLVGDSSYEQYF. DNA for the CDR3: TGTGCCAGCAGCCTAGTAGGGGACAGCTCCTACGAGCAGTACTTC.

This clonotype came up a few times. This chain uses TRBV6-2 or TRBV6-3 with TRBJ2-1; TRBD2 matches at 9 bases. CDR1 and CDR2 (germline): MNHEY, SVGEGT. Trimming removed 5 bases from V and 7 bases from J; junction bases left unmatched: 6. This CDR3 spans 14 amino acids. CDR3 DNA sequence: TGTGCCAGCAGTCTTAGCGGGGGAATAAATGAGCAGTTCTTC. It specifies CASSLSGGINEQFF.

The chain combines TRBV5-6 with TRBJ1-2; no firm D call. The V gene lost 2 bases and the J gene lost 0 bases, with 11 bases spanning the gap. The CDR3 totals 15 residues. Germline CDR1 SGHDT, CDR2 YYEEEE. CDR3 nucleotide sequence: TGTGCCAGCAGCTTACGCACACGAACTAACTATGGCTACACCTTC. Amino acids: CASSLRTRTNYGYTF.

A note on this clonotype: At one end the junction does not follow the germline gene, possibly because of a read error. For the CDR3, the DNA is TGTGCCAGCAGCGACCGGGACAGGGACCACTCCTACGCGCAGTACTTC. Translating gives CASSDRDRDHSYAQYF. The V and J genes are TRBV7-9 and TRBJ2-7; 9 bases are a match to TRBD1. The CDR3 extends over 16 amino acids. Germline lookup yields CDR1 SEHNR and CDR2 FQNEAQ (reference sequence).

This clonotype was recorded a few times. The V and J genes are TRBV11-2 and TRBJ1-1, with a weak D call TRBD1 (6 bases). Trimming shortened V by 5 bases and J by 6 bases, and 19 bases separated the two germline ends. Germline CDR1 reads SGHAT; CDR2 reads FQNNGV. This CDR3 contains 15 residues. The CDR3 nucleotides read TGTGCCAGCAGCCTCCGGGGGGCCGCCAGCGCTGAAGCTTTCTTT. It codes for CASSLRGAASAEAFF. The complete variable domain, with remaining parts taken from reference TRBV11-2 and TRBJ1-1, reads EAGVAQSPRYKIIEKRQSVAFWCNPISGHATLYWYQQILGQGPKLLIQFQNNGVVDDSQLPKDRFSAERLKGVDSTLKIQPAKLEDSAVYLCASSLRGAASAEAFFGQGTRLTVV.

To note about this clonotype: Possible read error: a much larger clone is one base away. The rearrangement links TRBV29-1 to TRBJ1-2; the match to TRBD1 covers 8 bases. Germline V lookup: CDR1 SQVTM, CDR2 ANQGSEA. The CDR3 spans 13 residues. CDR3 region: CSVDSGGYLGYAF. CDR3 DNA: TGCAGCGTTGATTCAGGGGGCTATTTGGGCTACGCCTTC.

This clonotype showed up many times. This chain links TRBV7-9 with TRBJ2-3; D possibly corresponds to TRBD2 (7 bases). Trimming stripped 5 bases from V and 4 bases from J, with 19 bases between. Germline V gene lookup returns CDR1 SEHNR and CDR2 FQNEAQ (reference sequence). This CDR3 is 16 amino acids long. CDR3: CASSPSPGGLADTQYF. The CDR3 nucleotides are TGTGCCAGCAGCCCCAGTCCGGGGGGCCTCGCAGATACGCAGTATTTT. The full variable domain, its missing parts supplied by reference TRBV7-9 and TRBJ2-3, is DTGVSQNPRHKITKRGQNVTFRCDPISEHNRLYWYRQTLGQGPEFLTYFQNEAQLEKSRLLSDRFSAERPKGSFSTLEIQRTEQGDSAMYLCASSPSPGGLADTQYFGPGTRLTVL.

This clonotype has a count of ten or more. The V call is TRBV6-2 or TRBV6-3, the J call TRBJ1-2, with D possibly being TRBD1 (6 bases). V was cut by 4 bases and J by 4 bases, with 13 bases left in between. Germline V gene sequence: CDR1 MNHEY, CDR2 SVGEGT. There are 14 residues in the CDR3. As DNA, the CDR3 is TGTGCCAGCAGTTTACAGGGAGTCGCCTATGGCTACACCTTC. Residues: CASSLQGVAYGYTF.

This rearrangement joins TRBV10-3 to TRBJ2-3; D perhaps matches TRBD2 (6 bases). This CDR3 comprises 14 residues. V was trimmed by 2 bases and J by 8 bases, leaving 14 bases between them. Germline CDR1 ENHRY, CDR2 SYGVKD. The CDR3 protein is CAISELPPRGTQYF. DNA of the CDR3: TGTGCCATCAGTGAGCTACCCCCGCGGGGTACGCAGTATTTT.

CDR3 nucleotide sequence: TGTGCCAGCAGTTTTGCCATGGGAGAAAACATTCAGTACTTC. It is translated as CASSFAMGENIQYF. The J gene is TRBJ2-4, the V gene TRBV27; TRBD2 might be the D (5 bases). V lost 3 bases, J lost 5 bases, and 11 bases lay in between. The CDR3 runs to 14 residues. CDR1 is MNHEY, CDR2 SMNVEV, per germline (reference sequence).